A selection of T cell receptor beta chains follows, all from one sample in a study of blood T cell repertoires in COVID-19. Produced via immunoSEQ multiplex PCR; TCRdb's table is partial and in-frame only. Of just under 80,000 clones listed, roughly 82% are singletons. What was sequenced was peripheral blood. The receptors were gathered from a human donor in a cohort sampled during active COVID-19. The CDR3 runs from the conserved cysteine through the conserved F or W. Each record gives: V gene, clone size, D gene, J gene, CDR3 protein, CDR3 DNA. A D gene is named only where the DNA matches it firmly. For some rows the clone size is stated as once, few or many, or as a class when expanded; others skip it.

TRBV9	.	.	TRBJ2-7	CASSVTGNSYEQYF	TGTGCCAGCAGCGTAACAGGGAACTCCTACGAGCAGTACTTC
TRBV19	.	.	TRBJ2-1	CASARSSYNEQFF	TGTGCTTCCGCCCGGAGCTCCTACAATGAGCAGTTCTTC
TRBV6-5	once	.	TRBJ1-5	CAGGRGGNQPQHF	TGTGCCGGAGGGAGGGGGGGGAATCAGCCCCAGCATTTT
TRBV9	.	TRBD2	TRBJ2-1	CASSVAISSGSGYNEQFF	TGTGCCAGCAGCGTAGCGATATCTAGCGGGAGTGGGTACAATGAGCAGTTCTTC
TRBV6-6	.	TRBD1	TRBJ2-1	CASGTDSYNEQFF	TGTGCCAGTGGGACAGACTCCTACAATGAGCAGTTCTTC
TRBV11-2	few	TRBD1	TRBJ1-1	CASSSRQGVADTEAFF	TGTGCCAGCAGCTCCAGACAGGGGGTAGCAGACACTGAAGCTTTCTTT
TRBV30	.	.	TRBJ2-2	CAWSARGELFF	TGTGCCTGGAGCGCACGGGGGGAGCTGTTTTTT
TRBV27	few	.	TRBJ1-1	CASSPYRNTEAFF	TGTGCCAGCAGTCCCTACCGGAACACTGAAGCTTTCTTT
TRBV10-3	.	.	TRBJ1-6	CAIRGDSDHSPLHF	TGTGCCATCAGGGGCGACAGCGATCATTCACCCCTCCACTTT
TRBV6-1	.	.	TRBJ2-7	CASSEALPGYEQYF	TGTGCCAGCAGTGAAGCGCTTCCCGGCTACGAGCAGTACTTC